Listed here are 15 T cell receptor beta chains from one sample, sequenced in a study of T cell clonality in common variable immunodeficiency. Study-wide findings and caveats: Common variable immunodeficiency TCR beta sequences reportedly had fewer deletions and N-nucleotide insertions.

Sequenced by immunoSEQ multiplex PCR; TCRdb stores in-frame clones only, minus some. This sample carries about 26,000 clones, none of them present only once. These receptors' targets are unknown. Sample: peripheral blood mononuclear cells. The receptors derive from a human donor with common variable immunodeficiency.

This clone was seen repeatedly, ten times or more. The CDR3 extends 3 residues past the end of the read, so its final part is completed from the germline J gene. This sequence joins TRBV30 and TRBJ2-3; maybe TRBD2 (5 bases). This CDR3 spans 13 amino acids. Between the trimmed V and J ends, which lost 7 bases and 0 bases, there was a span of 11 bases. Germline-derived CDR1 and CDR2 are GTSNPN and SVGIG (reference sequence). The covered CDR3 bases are TGTGCCTTATTAGCGAGTAGCACAGATACG. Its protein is CALLASSTDT. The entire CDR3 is CALLASSTDTQYF.

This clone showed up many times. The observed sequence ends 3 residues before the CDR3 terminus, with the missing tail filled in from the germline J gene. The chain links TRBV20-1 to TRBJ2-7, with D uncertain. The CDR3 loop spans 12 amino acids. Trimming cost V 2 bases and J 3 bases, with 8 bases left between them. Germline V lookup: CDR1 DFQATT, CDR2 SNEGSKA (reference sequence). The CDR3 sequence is CSARLGYYEQYF. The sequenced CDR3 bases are TGCAGTGCTAGATTAGGGTACTACGAG.

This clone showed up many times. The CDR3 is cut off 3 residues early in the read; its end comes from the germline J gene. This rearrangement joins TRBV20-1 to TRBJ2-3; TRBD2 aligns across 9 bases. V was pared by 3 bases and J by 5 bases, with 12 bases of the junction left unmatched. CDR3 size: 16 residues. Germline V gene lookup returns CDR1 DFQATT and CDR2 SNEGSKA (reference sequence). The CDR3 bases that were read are TGCAGTGCTAGTGATGCAAGCGGGAGGAAGAGAGATACG. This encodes CSASDASGRKRDT. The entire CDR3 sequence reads CSASDASGRKRDTQYF.

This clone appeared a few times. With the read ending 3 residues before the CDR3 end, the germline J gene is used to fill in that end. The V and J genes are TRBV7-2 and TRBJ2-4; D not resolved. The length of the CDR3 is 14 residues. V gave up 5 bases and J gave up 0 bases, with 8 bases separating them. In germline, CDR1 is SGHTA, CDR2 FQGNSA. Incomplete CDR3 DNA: TGTGCCAGCAGCCAAGAACTAGCCAAAAACATT. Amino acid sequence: CASSQELAKNI. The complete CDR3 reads CASSQELAKNIQYF.

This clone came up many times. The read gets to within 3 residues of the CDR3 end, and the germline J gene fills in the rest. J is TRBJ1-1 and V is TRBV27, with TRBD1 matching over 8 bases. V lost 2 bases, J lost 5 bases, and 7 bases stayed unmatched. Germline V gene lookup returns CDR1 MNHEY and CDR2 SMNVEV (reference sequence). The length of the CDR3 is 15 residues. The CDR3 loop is CASSLIRTGRTEAFF. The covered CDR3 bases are TGTGCCAGCAGTTTAATTCGGACAGGGCGGACTGAA.

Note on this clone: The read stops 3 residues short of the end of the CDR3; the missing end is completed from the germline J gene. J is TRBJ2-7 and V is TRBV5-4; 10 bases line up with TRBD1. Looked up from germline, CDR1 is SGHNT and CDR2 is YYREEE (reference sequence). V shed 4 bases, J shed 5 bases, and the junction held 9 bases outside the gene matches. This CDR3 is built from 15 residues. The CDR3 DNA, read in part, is TGTGCCAGCAGCCCAAGACAGGGGGCCTGGGACGAG. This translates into CASSPRQGAWDE. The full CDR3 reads CASSPRQGAWDEQYF.

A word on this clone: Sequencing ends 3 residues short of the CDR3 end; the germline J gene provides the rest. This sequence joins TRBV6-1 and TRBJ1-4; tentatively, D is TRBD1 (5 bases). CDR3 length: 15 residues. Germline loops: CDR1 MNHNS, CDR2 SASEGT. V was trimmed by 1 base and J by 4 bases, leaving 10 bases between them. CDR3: CASSEGDSRNEKLFF. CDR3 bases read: TGTGCCAGCAGTGAAGGAGACAGTCGTAATGAAAAA.

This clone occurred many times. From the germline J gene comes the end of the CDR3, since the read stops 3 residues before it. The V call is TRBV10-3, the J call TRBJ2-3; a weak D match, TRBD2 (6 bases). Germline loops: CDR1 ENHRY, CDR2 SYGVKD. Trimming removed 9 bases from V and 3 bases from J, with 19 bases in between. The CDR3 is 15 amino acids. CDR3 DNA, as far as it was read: TGTGCCATGACCGGGACTTGGGGGGTTACAGATACG. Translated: CAMTGTWGVTDT. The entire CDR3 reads CAMTGTWGVTDTQYF.

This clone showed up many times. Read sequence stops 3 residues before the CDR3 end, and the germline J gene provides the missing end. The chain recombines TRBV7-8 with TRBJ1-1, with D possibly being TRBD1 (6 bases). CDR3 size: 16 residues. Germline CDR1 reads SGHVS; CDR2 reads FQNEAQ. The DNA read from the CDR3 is TGTGCCAGCAGCCCAAGCCGGGGGGCTGAGACGCGGAAA. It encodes CASSPSRGAETRK. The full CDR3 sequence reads CASSPSRGAETRKAFF. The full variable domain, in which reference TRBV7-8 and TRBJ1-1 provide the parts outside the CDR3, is GAGVSQSPRYKVAKRGQDVALRCDPISGHVSLFWYQQALGQGPEFLTYFQNEAQLDKSGLPSDRFFAERPEGSVSTLKIQRTQQEDSAVYLCASSPSRGAETRKAFFGQGTRLTVV.

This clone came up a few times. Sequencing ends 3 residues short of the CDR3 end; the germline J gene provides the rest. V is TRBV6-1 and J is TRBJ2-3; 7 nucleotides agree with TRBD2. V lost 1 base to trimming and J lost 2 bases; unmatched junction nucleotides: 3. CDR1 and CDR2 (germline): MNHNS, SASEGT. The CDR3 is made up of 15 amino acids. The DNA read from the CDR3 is TGTGCCAGCAGTGAAGGACTAGCCCACACAGATACG. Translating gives CASSEGLAHTDT. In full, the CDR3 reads CASSEGLAHTDTQYF.

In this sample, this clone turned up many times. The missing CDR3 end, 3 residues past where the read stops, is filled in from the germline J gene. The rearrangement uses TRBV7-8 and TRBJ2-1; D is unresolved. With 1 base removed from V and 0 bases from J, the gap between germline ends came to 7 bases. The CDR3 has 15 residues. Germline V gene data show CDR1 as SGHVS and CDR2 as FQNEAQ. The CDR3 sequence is CASSLVASSYNEQFF. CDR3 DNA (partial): TGTGCCAGCAGCTTAGTGGCTAGCTCCTACAATGAG.

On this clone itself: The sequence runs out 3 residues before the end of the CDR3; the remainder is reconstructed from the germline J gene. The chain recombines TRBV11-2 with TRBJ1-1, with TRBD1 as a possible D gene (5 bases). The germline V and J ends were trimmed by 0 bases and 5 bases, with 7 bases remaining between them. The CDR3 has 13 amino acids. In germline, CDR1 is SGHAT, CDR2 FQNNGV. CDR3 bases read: TGTGCCAGCAGCTTAGAGGGGGGGACTGAA. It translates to CASSLEGGTE. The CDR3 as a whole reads CASSLEGGTEAFF.

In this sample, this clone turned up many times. The covered CDR3 bases are TGCAGTGCTAGAGATCTTGGGACAGGCGCCCAATGGGCCGGGGAG. This gives the protein CSARDLGTGAQWAGE. The entire CDR3 protein is CSARDLGTGAQWAGELFF. The chain carries TRBV20-1 and TRBJ2-2, with TRBD1 matching over 8 bases. The read ends 3 residues shy of where the CDR3 ends; the end is completed using the germline J gene. CDR1 is DFQATT and CDR2 is SNEGSKA in the germline V gene (reference sequence). V lost 0 bases, J lost 6 bases, and 15 bases stayed unmatched. This CDR3 spans 18 amino acids.

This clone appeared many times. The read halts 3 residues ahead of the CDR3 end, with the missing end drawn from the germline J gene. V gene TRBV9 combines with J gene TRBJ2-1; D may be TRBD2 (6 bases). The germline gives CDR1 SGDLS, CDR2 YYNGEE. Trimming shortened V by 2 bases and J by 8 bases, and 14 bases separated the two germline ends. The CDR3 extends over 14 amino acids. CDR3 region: CASSVQTSLDEQFF. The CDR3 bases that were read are TGTGCCAGCAGCGTCCAGACTAGTCTCGATGAG.

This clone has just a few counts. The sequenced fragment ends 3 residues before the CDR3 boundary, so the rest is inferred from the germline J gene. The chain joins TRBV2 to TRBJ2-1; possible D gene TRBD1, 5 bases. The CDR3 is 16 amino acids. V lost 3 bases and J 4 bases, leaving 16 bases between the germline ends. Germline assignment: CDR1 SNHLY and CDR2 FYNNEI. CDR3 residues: CASSERKLGAYNEQFF. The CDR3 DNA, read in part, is TGTGCCAGCAGTGAGAGGAAGTTAGGGGCGTACAATGAG.